This T cell receptor beta chain was documented in a study of blood T cell repertoires in COVID-19. Whole-study context: Acute-phase and convalescent COVID-19 samples originated in the United States, Italy and Spain. T cells, B-cell-depleted T cells, or PBMCs supplied cDNA or gDNA.

The CDR3 consists of 15 residues. CDR1 is KGHDR and CDR2 is SFDVKD in the germline V gene. Trimming removed 3 bases from V and 5 bases from J; junction bases left unmatched: 8. In the study's own analysis: Reference gene primer amplification in the assay estimated nucleated cell counts. Using immunoSEQ multiplex PCR, the repertoire was profiled, and TCRdb retains in-frame clones only, with some absent. For V, J and clone size, that table is used; D and trimming come from the DNA. The sample has around 230,000 clones; about 87% are singletons. Researchers sorted participants into cohorts using their self-reported clinical history.

The source is a man younger than 35 with acute COVID-19. The V call is TRBV24-1, the J call TRBJ2-5, with 7 positions matching TRBD2. The sample consisted of PBMCs or T cells enriched from blood (not recorded which). The CDR3 coding sequence is TGTGCCACCAGTGATGGGGGGAGGGCCAGGGAGACCCAGTACTTC. Translation gives CATSDGGRARETQYF.